Shown below are 17 T cell receptor beta chains from a single sample sequenced in a study of T cell changes during pregnancy in multiple sclerosis. Sequenced by immunoSEQ multiplex PCR; TCRdb stores in-frame clones only, minus some. The sample yields 60,000 or so clones, nearly 95% seen once. This material consisted of peripheral blood, taken in the first trimester of pregnancy. The receptor source for this set is a female donor with multiple sclerosis, enrolled in a pregnancy study.

This chain links TRBV9 with TRBJ2-3, with 15 bases fitting TRBD2. The germline gives CDR1 SGDLS, CDR2 YYNGEE. This CDR3 has 22 residues. Losses at the gene ends were 1 base for V and 0 bases for J; bases not matched to a gene: 15. CDR3 sequence reads: CASSVPLNPGLAGGQSTDTQYF. As DNA, the CDR3 is TGTGCCAGCAGCGTACCCTTGAACCCCGGACTAGCGGGGGGGCAGAGCACAGATACGCAGTATTTT.

The V and J genes are TRBV7-8 and TRBJ2-5; perhaps TRBD2 as D (6 bases). Germline CDR1 SGHVS, CDR2 FQNEAQ. Trimming stripped 1 base from V and 5 bases from J, with 11 bases between. This CDR3 has 14 amino acids. The CDR3: CASSLGTRGETQYF. The CDR3 DNA sequence: TGTGCCAGCAGCTTAGGAACCCGGGGGGAGACCCAGTACTTC. Drawing the rest from reference TRBV7-8 and TRBJ2-5, the complete variable domain is GAGVSQSPRYKVAKRGQDVALRCDPISGHVSLFWYQQALGQGPEFLTYFQNEAQLDKSGLPSDRFFAERPEGSVSTLKIQRTQQEDSAVYLCASSLGTRGETQYFGPGTRLLVL.

The genes are TRBV4-3 and TRBJ2-2; 8 bases line up with TRBD1. Germline lookup yields CDR1 LGHNA and CDR2 YSLEER. Unmatched junction bases numbered 4, after V lost 0 bases and J lost 4 bases. CDR3 length: 16 amino acids. CDR3 sequence (DNA): TGCGCCAGCAGCCAAGACCCGGGACAGGTCACCGGGGAGCTGTTTTTT. Amino acids: CASSQDPGQVTGELFF.

The chain joins TRBV4-1 to TRBJ1-1, with unresolved D. V lost 3 bases to trimming and J lost 7 bases, with 18 bases between them. CDR1 and CDR2 (germline): MGHRA, YSYEKL. This CDR3 is built from 15 residues. As DNA, the CDR3 is TGCGCCAGCAGCCACCCCAACTTGGTGCCCGATGAAGCTTTCTTT. Its protein product is CASSHPNLVPDEAFF.

The rearrangement links TRBV6-1 to TRBJ2-3, with 12 bases fitting TRBD2. This CDR3 is 14 amino acids long. V shed 8 bases and J 7 bases; nucleotides not matched to a gene: 7. Germline V gene sequence: CDR1 MNHNS, CDR2 SASEGT. This CDR3 is CASLLAGGGHTQYF. CDR3 nucleotide sequence: TGTGCCAGCCTACTAGCGGGGGGTGGGCATACGCAGTATTTT.

This clone was seen only once. The chain recombines TRBV28 with TRBJ2-6; no definite D call. Trimming took off 6 bases at V and 4 bases at J, with 13 bases between the two ends. Germline V gene lookup returns CDR1 MDHEN and CDR2 SYDVKM. The CDR3 contains 15 residues. This chain's CDR3 is CASSLPSPGANVLTF. In DNA form, the CDR3 reads TGTGCCAGCAGCCTCCCCTCCCCCGGGGCCAACGTCCTGACTTTC.

This chain uses TRBV11-2 with TRBJ1-1; TRBD1 is a possible D gene (6 bases). The CDR3 is made up of 15 amino acids. Germline values: CDR1 SGHAT, CDR2 FQNNGV. The germline V and J ends were trimmed by 5 bases and 3 bases, with 16 bases remaining between them. CDR3 loop: CASSQGSRGDTEAFF. The CDR3 bases are TGTGCCAGCAGCCAGGGGAGTAGGGGAGACACTGAAGCTTTCTTT.

V and J are TRBV6-5 and TRBJ1-5; 9 bases map to TRBD1. Unmatched junction bases numbered 8, after V lost 10 bases and J lost 4 bases. CDR3 length: 14 amino acids. Per the germline V gene, CDR1 is MNHEY and CDR2 is SVGAGI. CDR3 sequence (DNA): TGTGCCACCTCGACAGGGGGGGAGAATCAGCCCCAGCATTTT. Translating it yields CATSTGGENQPQHF.

This clone came up once. The chain has TRBV7-9 and TRBJ1-6; the D gene is possibly TRBD1 (5 bases). CDR1 and CDR2 from the germline V gene are SEHNR and FQNEAQ (reference sequence). This CDR3 comprises 15 residues. V shed 5 bases and J shed 10 bases, with 18 bases lying between them. The CDR3 DNA sequence: TGTGCCAGCAGCCCAAGCGCACAGGTGATCTCACCCCTCCACTTT. It codes for CASSPSAQVISPLHF.

This rearrangement joins TRBV4-1 to TRBJ1-3; a weak D match, TRBD1 (5 bases). The germline gives CDR1 MGHRA, CDR2 YSYEKL. Trimming left V 9 bases short and J 9 bases short, with 18 bases between. CDR3 length equals 13 residues. The CDR3 is CASQSLDSPTIYF. The CDR3, as DNA: TGCGCCAGTCAAAGCCTAGACAGCCCCACCATATATTTT.

The chain carries TRBV7-9 and TRBJ2-1; 7 nucleotides align to TRBD1. Germline CDR1 is SEHNR and CDR2 is FQNEAQ (reference sequence). The junction had 7 bases not matched to a gene; V was cut back by 5 bases and J by 3 bases. The CDR3 contains 15 residues. In DNA, the CDR3 is TGTGCCAGCAGCCCCCGGGACAGAATCTACAATGAGCAGTTCTTC. This sequence encodes CASSPRDRIYNEQFF.

This clone is a singleton in its sample. The V and J genes are TRBV4-3 and TRBJ1-1; D is unclear. The CDR3 is 13 amino acids. Trimming took 2 bases from V and 4 from J, leaving 8 bases between them. Germline CDR1 is LGHNA and CDR2 is YSLEER. DNA of the CDR3: TGCGCCAGCAGCCAATTACCGGGCACTGAAGCTTTCTTT. It yields the protein CASSQLPGTEAFF.

V is TRBV11-2 and J is TRBJ2-1; 9 bases are shared with TRBD2. Germline CDR1 SGHAT, CDR2 FQNNGV. There are 17 residues in the CDR3. With V trimmed by 1 base and J by 12 bases, 16 bases remained unmatched. This CDR3 reads CASSLVLIGLAGSAQFF. The CDR3 DNA reads TGTGCCAGCAGCTTAGTTCTAATAGGGCTAGCGGGGTCGGCGCAGTTCTTC.

This sequence joins TRBV10-3 and TRBJ1-2, with D possibly matching TRBD1 (6 bases). The CDR3 is 13 amino acids. Germline CDR1 and CDR2: ENHRY and SYGVKD. Between the trimmed V and J ends, which lost 6 bases and 7 bases, there was a span of 15 bases. CDR3 bases: TGTGCCATCAGGCAACAGGGTGGTAGTGGCTACACCTTC. Its protein product is CAIRQQGGSGYTF.

The chain employs TRBV13 and TRBJ1-2; a weak D match, TRBD1 (6 bases). CDR1 PRHDT and CDR2 FYEKMQ come from the germline V gene (reference sequence). V lost 3 bases and J lost 8, with 13 bases in between. This CDR3 spans 13 amino acids. In DNA, the CDR3 is TGTGCCAGCAGCTTCCAGGGGCGAGGGGGCTACACCTTC. Its translation: CASSFQGRGGYTF.

The genes are TRBV6-4 and TRBJ2-2, with D perhaps matching TRBD2 (6 bases). With 2 bases removed from V and 4 bases from J, the gap between germline ends came to 11 bases. Germline V gives CDR1 MRHNA, CDR2 SNTAGT. This CDR3 contains 15 residues. The CDR3 DNA sequence: TGTGCCAGCAGTGACCTCCCGGAGGGCACCGGGGAGCTGTTTTTT. The encoded protein is CASSDLPEGTGELFF.

There are a few counts of this clone. The chain recombines TRBV9 with TRBJ2-2; TRBD2 agrees at 7 bases. The CDR3 runs 16 residues. Germline V gene data show CDR1 as SGDLS and CDR2 as YYNGEE. The junction had 3 bases not matched to a gene; V was cut back by 0 bases and J by 1 base. Here the CDR3 reads CASSVEVAGNTGELFF. CDR3 DNA: TGTGCCAGCAGCGTAGAGGTAGCGGGGAACACCGGGGAGCTGTTTTTT.